These T cell receptor beta chains were read from a single sample in a study of cytomegalovirus exposure and HLA in healthy donors. TCRdb's table, derived via immunoSEQ multiplex PCR, lists solely in-frame clones and lacks some. Of tens of thousands of clones detected, approximately 65% appear once; the ten largest clones hold approximately 2.3%. The sample consisted of PBMCs. Every receptor here comes from a man younger than 40 in good health and CMV-seronegative. Each CDR3 is given with its conserved first and last residue. A D gene is named only where the DNA matches it firmly. A row's size may be missing; if present it is once, few, many or a size class.

clone size: once
J gene: TRBJ1-3
V gene: TRBV7-6
D gene: NA
CDR3 length: 15
CDR3 protein: CASAPTAPSGNTIYF
CDR3 DNA: TGTGCCAGCGCCCCCACTGCGCCCTCTGGAAACACCATATATTTT

clone size: NA
J gene: TRBJ1-1
V gene: TRBV5-4
D gene: TRBD1
CDR3 length: 16
CDR3 protein: CASSLGDRRKNTEAFF
CDR3 DNA: TGTGCCAGCAGCCTTGGGGACAGGCGGAAGAACACTGAAGCTTTCTTT

clone size: NA
J gene: TRBJ2-1
V gene: TRBV19
D gene: TRBD1
CDR3 length: 15
CDR3 protein: CASTGDRESYNEQFF
CDR3 DNA: TGTGCCAGTACCGGGGACAGGGAAAGCTACAATGAGCAGTTCTTC

clone size: NA
J gene: TRBJ2-5
V gene: TRBV7-3
D gene: TRBD1
CDR3 length: 14
CDR3 protein: CASSFGQGEETQYF
CDR3 DNA: TGTGCCAGCAGCTTCGGACAGGGAGAAGAGACCCAGTACTTC

clone size: NA
J gene: TRBJ2-1
V gene: TRBV6-1
D gene: TRBD2
CDR3 length: 16
CDR3 protein: CASSEVAGGVGNEQFF
CDR3 DNA: TGTGCCAGCAGTGAAGTAGCGGGAGGGGTCGGTAATGAGCAGTTCTTC

clone size: NA
J gene: TRBJ2-1
V gene: TRBV5-1
D gene: TRBD1
CDR3 length: 16
CDR3 protein: CASKGFGGQGRDEQFF
CDR3 DNA: TGCGCCAGCAAGGGATTCGGCGGACAGGGTAGGGATGAGCAGTTCTTC

clone size: NA
J gene: TRBJ1-1
V gene: TRBV30
D gene: NA
CDR3 length: 11
CDR3 protein: CAWHMNTEAFF
CDR3 DNA: TGTGCCTGGCACATGAACACTGAAGCTTTCTTT

clone size: NA
J gene: TRBJ2-7
V gene: TRBV11-3
D gene: NA
CDR3 length: 13
CDR3 protein: CASSPSAGNEQYF
CDR3 DNA: TGTGCCAGCAGCCCATCAGCCGGGAACGAGCAGTACTTC

clone size: NA
J gene: TRBJ2-6
V gene: TRBV7-9
D gene: TRBD2
CDR3 length: 18
CDR3 protein: CASSLLAGGPGGANVLTF
CDR3 DNA: TGTGCCAGCAGCTTACTAGCGGGGGGGCCGGGTGGGGCCAACGTCCTGACTTTC

clone size: NA
J gene: TRBJ2-3
V gene: TRBV9
D gene: TRBD1
CDR3 length: 15
CDR3 protein: CASSAGTASTDTQYF
CDR3 DNA: TGTGCCAGCAGCGCGGGGACAGCTAGCACAGATACGCAGTATTTT

clone size: NA
J gene: TRBJ2-5
V gene: TRBV6-5
D gene: NA
CDR3 length: 14
CDR3 protein: CASSYSLHLGAQYF
CDR3 DNA: TGTGCCAGCAGTTACTCTCTCCACCTCGGGGCCCAGTACTTC